This passage covers 8 T cell receptor beta chains from one sample sequenced in a study of OX40 agonist ivuxolimab in advanced cancers. The protocol was immunoSEQ multiplex PCR, while the TCRdb copy is restricted to in-frame clones and leaves out a portion. The table includes 70,000 or so clones, around 90% detected once. Sequencing used CD4+ or CD8+ T cells sorted from blood, obtained in a trial of the OX40 agonist ivuxolimab. These receptors were collected from an adult with an advanced solid tumor such as melanoma, head and neck, liver or kidney cancer.

The chain uses TRBV6-6 and TRBJ2-2, with D unresolved. Trimming took 5 bases from V and 4 from J, leaving 11 bases between them. The V gene's germline CDR1 is MNHNY and CDR2 SVGAGI (reference sequence). The CDR3 has 14 residues. The CDR3 loop reads CASSPVSGTGELFF. In DNA form, the CDR3 reads TGTGCCAGCAGTCCAGTTTCAGGCACCGGGGAGCTGTTTTTT.

The V gene is TRBV5-8, the J gene TRBJ2-5; the match to TRBD1 covers 12 bases. With 4 bases clipped from V and 5 bases from J, the junction kept 6 bases outside the gene matches. In germline, CDR1 is SGHTS, CDR2 YDEGEE. The CDR3 runs to 15 residues. This CDR3 reads CASSPRDRGRETQYF. The CDR3 region has the DNA TGTGCCAGCAGCCCCCGGGACAGGGGGCGGGAGACCCAGTACTTC.

This chain uses TRBV27 with TRBJ1-1; D may be TRBD1 (5 bases). The length of the CDR3 is 13 residues. Trimming took 6 bases from V and 5 from J, leaving 13 bases between them. The germline V gene has CDR1 MNHEY and CDR2 SMNVEV (reference sequence). CDR3: CASSWGLATEAFF. In DNA form, the CDR3 reads TGTGCCAGCAGCTGGGGGTTAGCAACTGAAGCTTTCTTT.

The chain combines TRBV19 with TRBJ2-7; 8 bases line up with TRBD1. The junction had 5 bases not matched to a gene; V was cut back by 0 bases and J by 4 bases. The V gene's germline CDR1 is LNHDA and CDR2 SQIVND (reference sequence). The CDR3 covers 15 residues. CDR3 sequence (DNA): TGTGCCAGTAGTATAGACGCCGGGACAGGATACGAGCAGTACTTC. Protein: CASSIDAGTGYEQYF. The full variable domain, completed using reference TRBV19 and TRBJ2-7, is DGGITQSPKYLFRKEGQNVTLSCEQNLNHDAMYWYRQDPGQGLRLIYYSQIVNDFQKGDIAEGYSVSREKKESFPLTVTSAQKNPTAFYLCASSIDAGTGYEQYFGPGTRLTVT.

V usage is TRBV27 and J usage is TRBJ2-4, with 15 bases that match TRBD2. Germline CDR1 and CDR2: MNHEY and SMNVEV (reference sequence). The CDR3 runs to 19 residues. V shed 5 bases and J 1 base; nucleotides not matched to a gene: 9. CDR3: CASSPGLAGGPGAKNIQYF. The CDR3 nucleotides are TGTGCCAGCAGTCCCGGACTAGCGGGGGGGCCGGGTGCCAAAAACATTCAGTACTTC.

The genes are TRBV10-1 and TRBJ2-1; 9 nucleotides line up with TRBD2. The CDR3 is 17 residues long. The germline V gene encodes CDR1 WNHNN and CDR2 SYGVQD (reference sequence). The V segment lost 0 bases and the J segment 4 bases; nucleotides outside the gene matches: 7. The CDR3 loop reads CASSESMSGLAYNEQFF. The CDR3 region has the DNA TGCGCCAGCAGTGAGTCGATGTCGGGACTAGCTTACAATGAGCAGTTCTTC.

The chain has TRBV30 and TRBJ2-5, with D perhaps assigned TRBD1 or TRBD2 (6 bases each). The CDR3 contains 12 residues. Germline CDR1 GTSNPN, CDR2 SVGIG (reference sequence). The V and J ends lost 4 bases and 5 bases respectively, with 11 bases between them. CDR3 coding DNA: TGTGCCTGGATCGGGGGCTTGGAGACCCAGTACTTC. It codes for CAWIGGLETQYF.

The chain combines TRBV7-8 with TRBJ1-2, with D possibly being TRBD1 (5 bases). The V gene's germline CDR1 is SGHVS and CDR2 FQNEAQ. This CDR3 is built from 16 residues. V dropped 7 bases and J dropped 4 bases, with 22 bases sitting between them. The CDR3 DNA sequence: TGTGCCAGCACCGAAGCAGAGGTCGGGGGGTCCTATGGCTACACCTTC. Amino acids: CASTEAEVGGSYGYTF.